This T cell receptor (beta chain) emerged from a study of blood T cell repertoires in COVID-19 (dated by TCRdb to 2020 to 2021). As for the study more broadly: Collaborator samples came from the United States, Italy and Spain and covered acute and convalescent phases of COVID-19. The samples were drawn from two sources: the first 160 participants of the ongoing ImmuneRACE study, and about 1,300 subjects contributed by 6 global collaborators. Subjects who had been exposed to COVID-19, were actively infected with it, or had recovered from it provided the deeply sampled blood TCRbeta repertoires that made up the dataset. HLA class I and class II types, where available, came from metadata supplied by the sample provider rather than from assay-based typing. The prospective study material was composed of cDNA or gDNA derived from T cells, B-cell-depleted T cells, or PBMCs. The repertoires were made available in a free public database intended to serve as a resource for research on the immune response to SARS-CoV-2. A de-identified subject ID, COVID-19 status, age in years and sex were almost always included in the sample metadata. Results and caveats for the whole study, not just this receptor: Clinical and demographic metadata were provided uncurated, with the amount varying by source and participant.

TCRbeta CDR3 regions were amplified from genomic DNA using the immunoSEQ Assay, a bias-controlled multiplex PCR. The authors' analysis ran thus. The number of nucleated cells in each sample was estimated by amplification of reference gene primers within the assay. Sequence reads were collapsed and filtered to measure the absolute abundance of every unique TCRbeta CDR3 rearrangement. For each sample, productive Simpson clonality was calculated as the square root of Simpson's diversity index over productive rearrangements. The table comes from immuneACCESS by way of TCRdb, which keeps in-frame sequences with V and J called. Part of the clones is missing from these tables; in studies checked, under half for an unresolved V gene and the rest for unknown reasons. V, J and clone size are taken as reported in that table, and D and trimming were inferred from the DNA itself. In all, the sample holds 130,000 to 150,000 clones, and 79% of those were seen once. Of the sample, around 3.3% falls within the top ten clones.

This clone was observed once. It lacks a known antigen. Base qualities are not recorded, but no much larger clone differs from it by a single base. Each collaborating institution followed its own protocols to collect whole blood in K2EDTA tubes. For TCRbeta analysis, collaborators shipped samples in one of three forms: frozen whole blood, isolated PBMCs, or DNA extracted from either of those sample types. The receptor was derived from a man in his fifties or sixties with acute or convalescent COVID-19. The sample taken for sequencing was peripheral blood.

The CDR3: CATRQAPYYGYTF. The DNA reads TGTGCCACCAGACAGGCCCCTTACTATGGCTACACCTTC. The rearranged segments are TRBV27 and TRBJ1-2; TRBD1 is a possible D gene, resting on 6 matching bases. The germline V gene (reference sequence) yields MNHEY for CDR1 and SMNVEV for CDR2. The CDR3 holds 13 amino acids from the cysteine to the phenylalanine. Only the CDR3 DNA stays, 39 bases, in frame from base 1. Deletion took 10 bases off V and 3 bases off J, with a span of 15 bases between the germline ends.